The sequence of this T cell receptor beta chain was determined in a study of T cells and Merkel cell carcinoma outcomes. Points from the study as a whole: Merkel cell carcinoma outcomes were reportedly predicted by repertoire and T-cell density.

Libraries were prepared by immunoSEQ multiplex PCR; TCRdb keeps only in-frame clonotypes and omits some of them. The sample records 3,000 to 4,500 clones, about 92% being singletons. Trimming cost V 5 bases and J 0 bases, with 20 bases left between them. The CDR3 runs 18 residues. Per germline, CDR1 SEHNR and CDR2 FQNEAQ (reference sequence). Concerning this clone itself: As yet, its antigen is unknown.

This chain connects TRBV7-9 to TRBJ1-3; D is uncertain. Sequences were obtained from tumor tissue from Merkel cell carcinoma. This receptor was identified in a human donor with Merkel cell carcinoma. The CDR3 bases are TGTGCCAGCAGCCTGAACCTCTTTACAGAGAGCTCTGGAAACACCATATATTTT. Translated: CASSLNLFTESSGNTIYF. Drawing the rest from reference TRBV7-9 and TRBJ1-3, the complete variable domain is DTGVSQNPRHKITKRGQNVTFRCDPISEHNRLYWYRQTLGQGPEFLTYFQNEAQLEKSRLLSDRFSAERPKGSFSTLEIQRTEQGDSAMYLCASSLNLFTESSGNTIYFGEGSWLTVV.